One and the same sample provided the 15 T cell receptor beta chains below, sequenced in a study of cytomegalovirus exposure and HLA in healthy donors. The PCR contained 60 Vbeta and 13 Jbeta primers. Repertoires were generated with immunoSEQ multiplex PCR, while TCRdb's copy carries only in-frame clones and drops some. Of about 95,000 clones in the sample, nearly 80% were seen once. The specimen was PBMCs. These receptors were collected from a woman aged 40-49 years in good health and CMV-seropositive.

This clone occurred a few times. This chain links TRBV6-1 with TRBJ1-5; the D gene is possibly TRBD1 (6 bases). CDR1 and CDR2 from the germline V gene are MNHNS and SASEGT. V was trimmed by 10 bases and J by 3 bases, leaving 16 bases between them. The CDR3 covers 14 residues. The CDR3 spells CATLPDRLNQPQHF. CDR3 in DNA: TGTGCCACATTACCTGACAGGCTCAATCAGCCCCAGCATTTT.

CDR3 bases: TGTGCCACCCTTAACCACAGGGTCAACTATGGCTACACCTTC. Protein sequence: CATLNHRVNYGYTF. The genes are TRBV28 and TRBJ1-2, with a weak D call TRBD1 (6 bases). CDR1 and CDR2 (germline): MDHEN, SYDVKM. The CDR3 has 14 amino acids. Trimming removed 10 bases at V and 2 bases at J, with 17 bases between.

V and J are TRBV18 and TRBJ1-2; a weak D match, TRBD1 (5 bases). This CDR3 region has 15 residues. The V gene lost 0 bases and the J gene lost 4 bases, with 12 bases spanning the gap. The V gene's germline CDR1 is KGHSH and CDR2 LQKENI. In DNA form, the CDR3 reads TGTGCCAGCTCACCACCAGCGGGGCGAGGCTATGGCTACACCTTC. It yields the protein CASSPPAGRGYGYTF. The entire variable domain, with the rest obtained from reference TRBV18 and TRBJ1-2, is as follows: NAGVMQNPRHLVRRRGQEARLRCSPMKGHSHVYWYRQLPEEGLKFMVYLQKENIIDESGMPKERFSAEFPKEGPSILRIQQVVRGDSAAYFCASSPPAGRGYGYTFGSGTRLTVV.

The chain combines TRBV30 with TRBJ2-5, with D maybe TRBD1 (7 bases). Trimming removed 4 bases from V and 5 bases from J, with 11 bases in between. The CDR3 contains 12 residues. Germline V gene data show CDR1 as GTSNPN and CDR2 as SVGIG (reference sequence). The CDR3 region has the DNA TGTGCCTGGACCGCAGGGGGGGAGACCCAGTACTTC. Amino acids: CAWTAGGETQYF.

The J gene is TRBJ2-5, the V gene TRBV29-1; 7 bases map to TRBD1. V lost 7 bases to trimming and J lost 4 bases; unmatched junction nucleotides: 9. The CDR3 is made up of 13 amino acids. In germline, CDR1 is SQVTM, CDR2 ANQGSEA. The DNA of the CDR3 is TGCAGCGGAGAATCAGGGGGACGAGAGACCCAGTACTTC. Translated: CSGESGGRETQYF.

Only a few counts were recorded for this clone. V usage is TRBV6-1 and J usage is TRBJ2-7, with 7 bases fitting TRBD1. V lost 7 bases and J lost 1; bases outside the gene matches: 7. Germline V lookup: CDR1 MNHNS, CDR2 SASEGT. This CDR3 is 14 amino acids long. The CDR3 here is CASTLIQGSYEQYF. CDR3 nucleotide sequence: TGTGCCAGCACCTTGATACAGGGGTCCTACGAGCAGTACTTC.

The rearrangement links TRBV25-1 to TRBJ2-5, with D tentatively TRBD1 (5 bases). The V end lost 10 bases, the J end lost 4 bases, and 10 bases lay between the germline ends. CDR1 is MGHDK and CDR2 is SYGVNS in the germline V gene. This CDR3 comprises 11 residues. Written as DNA, the CDR3 is TGTGCCACCTCAGGGCGAGAGACCCAGTACTTC. Translating it yields CATSGRETQYF.

This clone was detected once. The chain carries TRBV7-9 and TRBJ2-1; the match to TRBD2 covers 8 bases. CDR1 is SEHNR, CDR2 FQNEAQ, per germline (reference sequence). With V trimmed by 1 base and J by 6 bases, 5 bases remained unmatched. The CDR3 length is 15 residues. Here the CDR3 reads CASSLGTSRGNEQFF. For the CDR3, the DNA is TGTGCCAGCAGCTTAGGGACTAGCAGGGGCAATGAGCAGTTCTTC.

The chain joins TRBV18 to TRBJ1-1; TRBD1 might be the D (5 bases). Trimming took off 2 bases at V and 4 bases at J, with 11 bases between the two ends. This CDR3 contains 14 residues. CDR1 and CDR2 (germline): KGHSH, LQKENI. CDR3 in amino acids: CASSPAGRGTEAFF. DNA for the CDR3: TGTGCCAGCTCACCAGCAGGGAGGGGCACTGAAGCTTTCTTT.

This chain joins TRBV2 and TRBJ1-1, with D perhaps matching TRBD1 (5 bases). This CDR3 contains 15 residues. V was trimmed by 3 bases and J by 6 bases, leaving 17 bases between them. Germline V gene lookup returns CDR1 SNHLY and CDR2 FYNNEI. The DNA for the CDR3 is TGTGCCAGCAGTGAGGGGCTGACCAGGGCGGCTGAAGCTTTCTTT. This translates into CASSEGLTRAAEAFF. The entire variable domain, with the rest obtained from reference TRBV2 and TRBJ1-1, is as follows: EPEVTQTPSHQVTQMGQEVILRCVPISNHLYFYWYRQILGQKVEFLVSFYNNEISEKSEIFDDQFSVERPDGSNFTLKIRSTKLEDSAMYFCASSEGLTRAAEAFFGQGTRLTVV.

The rearrangement joins TRBV5-4 to TRBJ2-1, with a weak D call TRBD2 (6 bases). The CDR3 runs 15 residues. Trimming took 4 bases from V and 4 from J, leaving 15 bases between them. Germline V gives CDR1 SGHNT, CDR2 YYREEE (reference sequence). CDR3 region: CASSLPGLTYNEQFF. DNA for the CDR3: TGTGCCAGCAGCCTTCCAGGACTAACGTACAATGAGCAGTTCTTC.

The chain has TRBV10-3 and TRBJ2-4, with 9 bases matching TRBD2. CDR1 and CDR2 from the germline V gene are ENHRY and SYGVKD. This CDR3 contains 15 residues. Trimming at V came to 0 bases and at J to 4 bases, leaving 1 base not matched to a gene. DNA for the CDR3: TGTGCCATCAGTGAGTCAACTAGCGGGAAAAACATTCAGTACTTC. Protein: CAISESTSGKNIQYF.

The rearrangement links TRBV6-4 to TRBJ2-1; D unclear. Germline V lookup: CDR1 MRHNA, CDR2 SNTAGT. The CDR3 is 16 residues long. V was trimmed by 3 bases and J by 0 bases, leaving 12 bases between them. CDR3 sequence (DNA): TGTGCCAGCAGTGAACCCGCTACGAGCTCCTACAATGAGCAGTTCTTC. Its protein is CASSEPATSSYNEQFF.

The chain has TRBV5-1 and TRBJ2-7; no reliable D call. The CDR3 covers 11 residues. In germline, CDR1 is SGHRS, CDR2 YFSETQ. The ends were cut back, 3 bases at V and 6 bases at J, with 7 bases in the middle. The CDR3: CASSYGREQYF. The DNA for the CDR3 is TGCGCCAGCAGCTATGGGCGCGAGCAGTACTTC. The full variable domain, its missing parts supplied by reference TRBV5-1 and TRBJ2-7, is KAGVTQTPRYLIKTRGQQVTLSCSPISGHRSVSWYQQTPGQGLQFLFEYFSETQRNKGNFPGRFSGRQFSNSRSEMNVSTLELGDSALYLCASSYGREQYFGPGTRLTVT.

This chain links TRBV19 with TRBJ2-7; 10 bases agree with TRBD2. The CDR3 length is 17 residues. Germline V gene lookup returns CDR1 LNHDA and CDR2 SQIVND (reference sequence). The V gene end was trimmed by 4 bases and the J gene end by 5 bases; junction bases not matched to a gene: 14. CDR3 region: CASSRTSGTSDLDEQYF. The CDR3 nucleotides are TGTGCCAGTAGTAGGACAAGCGGGACTAGCGATCTCGACGAGCAGTACTTC.